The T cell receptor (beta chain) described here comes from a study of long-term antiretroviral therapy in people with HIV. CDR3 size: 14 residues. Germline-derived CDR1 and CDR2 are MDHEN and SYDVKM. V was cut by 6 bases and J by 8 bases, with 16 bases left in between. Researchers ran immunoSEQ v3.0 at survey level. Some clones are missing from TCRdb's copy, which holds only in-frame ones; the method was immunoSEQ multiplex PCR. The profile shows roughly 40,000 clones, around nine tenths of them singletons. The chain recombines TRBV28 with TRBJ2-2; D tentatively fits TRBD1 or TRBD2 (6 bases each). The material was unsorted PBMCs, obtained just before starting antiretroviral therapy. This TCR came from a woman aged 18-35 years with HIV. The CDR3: CASRQTGARGELFF. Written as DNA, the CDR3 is TGTGCCAGCAGGCAAACGGGGGCGCGTGGGGAGCTGTTTTTT.